Detailed here is one T cell receptor (beta chain). The table lists this clonotype with a few counts. No antigen is known for it. No much larger clonotype is one base removed from it; base qualities were not supplied. Amplification of TCR beta CDR3 regions was carried out from RNA transcripts. For the first round of RT-PCR on the TCR CDR3, the HTBI primer set was used together with the Qiagen OneStep RT-PCR kit. Libraries were constructed in a second round of multiplex PCR, after which size selection and purification were carried out. Sequencing of the libraries was done on an Illumina HiSeq2000 using paired-end 100 bp reads. In the paper's pipeline: Raw data were processed with SOAPnuke, discarding reads with adapters, uncalled bases, mean Phred below 15, or no exact constant-primer or identifier match. COPE v1.2.5 was used to merge high-quality paired reads, and clonotypes were defined as unique nucleotide sequences. Clonotypes were aligned to IMGT TRBV, TRBD and TRBJ reference segments using MiTCR v1.1. The analysis was restricted to V-J combinations with a frequency above 0.0001, which together covered 99% to 99.2% of the repertoires. A TCS score was defined as the ratio between F50 (clonal expansion) and ExV (chaos), using BLOSUM62-based TCRdist between CDR3 peptides within each V-J. Welch's t-statistics and random forest reduced 500 to 650 V-J features to roughly 13, which were used in a naive Bayes classifier (R e1071). Thyroid-blood repertoire similarity was quantified with the Morisita-Horn index. In-frame beta chains were kept once TCRdb had trimmed the public reads at Q25 with fastp and called clones with MiXCR. Records with the same CDR3 protein are collapsed into one entry carrying the most frequent genes and DNA. The V and J calls and clone size are TCRdb's, not the authors'. This sample lists about 570,000 distinct CDR3 sequences; 35% to 55% were detected once. The ten most abundant clones make up under 20% of the sample.

Looking up the germline V gene yields CDR1 ENHRY and CDR2 SYGVKD. Here V drops 4 bases and J drops 0 bases, and the junction holds 4 bases not matched to any gene. The CDR3 has 15 amino acids, counting the end cysteine and phenylalanine. Just the 45-base CDR3 DNA is kept, in frame starting at base 1. Any patient with an uncontrolled infection, another autoimmune disease, pregnancy or lactation was excluded. Diagnoses were established on the basis of clinical symptoms, serum thyroxine and TRAb, thyroid ultrasound, and orbital computed tomography. Total RNA was extracted with Trizol reagent, and quality was checked on an Agilent 2100 Bioanalyzer. The source of the sample is a study of T cells in Graves' hyperthyroidism and ophthalmopathy (dated by TCRdb to the late 2010s). About the study as a whole: TCR V-J signatures able to tell the groups apart were searched for in a discovery cohort of more than 90 patients, of whom approximately 40 had Graves' ophthalmopathy and around 56 had stable Graves' hyperthyroidism. Prospective prediction of ophthalmopathy was tested in an independent validation cohort consisting of some 19 hyperthyroidism patients and some 17 patients who later progressed to ophthalmopathy. Once sampling was done, hyperthyroidism patients were given methimazole at a starting dose of 30 mg daily, whereas ophthalmopathy patients were given high-dose intravenous methylprednisolone. According to the paper, TCR Vbeta CDR3 sequencing was carried out on some 140 peripheral blood samples, which came from some 41 ophthalmopathy, 75 to 80 hyperthyroidism and roughly 17 progressor patients. For training and testing, the 100 or so patients in the discovery cohort were randomly divided in a 7:3 ratio. In six Graves' hyperthyroidism patients, the study also compared T-cell repertoires from thyroid tissue with T-cell repertoires from blood.

Overall results and qualifications from the work: A model built on a 13 V-J signature distinguished ophthalmopathy from stable hyperthyroidism, reaching 87.88% sensitivity and 81% to 83% specificity in cross-validation and 80%/75% in testing. In validation, progression to ophthalmopathy was predicted by the model with around 70% sensitivity and around 75% specificity, a median of approximately 6.5 months before onset. No statistical method was used to set the sample size in advance, and investigators knew the group allocation. Most expanded thyroid clonotypes (frequency above 0.001) were also detected in blood, suggesting blood repertoires may reflect thyroid immune responses.

The sequence is built from TRBV10-3 and TRBJ1-1; 8 middle bases align to TRBD1. Sequenced material: peripheral blood or thyroid tissue (not recorded which). The receptor's source is an adult woman with Graves' disease, either hyperthyroidism or ophthalmopathy (not recorded which). The nucleotide sequence is given as TGTGCCATCAGTGGAGACAGGGGATTGAACACTGAAGCTTTCTTT. Its coded protein is CAISGDRGLNTEAFF.